This TCR beta chain was sequenced during a study of blood T cell repertoires in COVID-19. Study summary: Sources were T cells, B-cell-depleted T cells, or PBMCs; the material itself was cDNA or gDNA.

Source study methods: The authors estimated nucleated cell counts from reference gene primer amplification. Sequenced by immunoSEQ multiplex PCR; TCRdb stores in-frame clones only, minus some. V, J and clone size are those of that table, while D and trimming were read from the DNA. The profile shows approximately 280,000 clones, 75% to 90% of them singletons. CDR3 length: 16 residues. CDR1 LGHDT and CDR2 YNNKEL come from the germline V gene (reference sequence). V lost 0 bases to trimming and J lost 2 bases, with 13 bases between them. The chain joins TRBV3-1 (or the pseudogene TRBV3-2) to TRBJ1-1; D might be TRBD1 (5 bases). The sequencing input was peripheral blood. The sequence derives from an older woman with acute or convalescent COVID-19. CDR3 sequence reads: CASSQEGLTVNTEAFF. The CDR3 DNA follows: TGTGCCAGCAGCCAAGAGGGTTTGACAGTAAACACTGAAGCTTTCTTT.